This T cell receptor (beta chain) derives from a study of blood T cells in healthy people across ages. Germline V CDR1 and CDR2: SGHTA, FQGTGA. There are 19 residues in the CDR3. The V and J ends lost 2 bases and 0 bases respectively, with 17 bases between them. A second PCR of roughly 7 to 11 cycles used a sample-barcoded 5' primer and a J-beta primer mix. Each cDNA molecule received a tag from a template-switch adaptor that had 12 random nucleotides. TCRdb re-called the 5' RACE reads with MiXCR, one entry per CDR3 protein. The table lists roughly 1,800,000 distinct CDR3 sequences, about 50% of them singletons, with 2.1% in the top ten. Only a few counts were recorded for this clonotype.

The specimen was blood. The gene calls are TRBV7-3 and TRBJ2-6; tentatively, D is TRBD2 (6 bases). This sequence originates from a woman in her 40s in good health. CDR3 sequence reads: CASSLYPIRGNSGANVLTF. DNA of the CDR3: TGTGCCAGCAGCTTATACCCTATCCGGGGGAACTCTGGGGCCAACGTCCTGACTTTC.